The sequence of this TCR beta chain was determined in a study of identical twins. In regard to this clonotype: Its cognate antigen is unknown.

Whole-study findings and limits: Models predicted less out-of-frame TCR alpha sharing in monozygotic twins than was found. Fewer insertions characterized abundant cord blood beta clonotypes, whereas memory repertoires showed none.

A universal primer site arose from template switching, and cDNA bore unique molecular identifiers. TCRdb redid the calling of the 5' RACE reads with MiXCR, one entry per CDR3 protein. The sample yields approximately 590,000 distinct CDR3 sequences, approximately 9.6% seen once. The V end lost 10 bases, the J end lost 11 bases, and 14 bases lay between the germline ends. From germline, CDR1 is SNHLY and CDR2 FYNNEI. The CDR3 runs to 10 residues. The sample also formed part of further work on yellow fever vaccine responses in identical twins.

Sequencing input: PBMCs. This receptor was identified in a woman aged 18-30 years in good health. This chain links TRBV2 with TRBJ1-1; D is uncertain. CDR3 bases: TGTGCCAAAGGGCCGGGCGGCGCTTTCTTT. This gives the protein CAKGPGGAFF. The full variable domain, rest sourced from reference TRBV2 and TRBJ1-1, is EPEVTQTPSHQVTQMGQEVILRCVPISNHLYFYWYRQILGQKVEFLVSFYNNEISEKSEIFDDQFSVERPDGSNFTLKIRSTKLEDSAMYFCAKGPGGAFFGQGTRLTVV.